This T cell receptor beta chain was found in a study of regulatory T cells in long-lasting Graves disease. Findings of the study overall: Accuracy was perhaps lowered by the small sample size.

This clonotype was seen repeatedly, ten times or more. The antigen remains unidentified. Documented time point: newly diagnosed GD, antithyroid drugs for less than 3 months. RNA extracted from PBMCs served as the sequencing template. From germline, CDR1 is MDHEN and CDR2 SYDVKM. V lost 5 bases to trimming and J lost 5 bases, with 12 bases between them. The CDR3 is 13 amino acids. Assembly of TCR beta libraries relied on iRepertoire HTBI primers together with Arm-PCR of CDR3 regions. How the authors handled the data: Samples revealed 50 to 75 TRBV and 15 or so TRBJ segments. TCRdb re-derived calls from the multiplex PCR reads in MiXCR, one entry per CDR3 protein. The V and J calls and clone size come from TCRdb's table, not from the authors' own analysis. The sample has a few hundred thousand distinct CDR3 sequences, approximately 15% seen once; the top ten hold 25% to 30%. Separately, the same data were catalogued under a study of T cells in Graves' hyperthyroidism and ophthalmopathy. That investigation notes: TCR CDR3 regions were first amplified by RT-PCR with HTBI primers.

The chain carries TRBV28 and TRBJ2-5; unclear D gene. This specimen consisted of peripheral blood mononuclear cells (PBMCs), obtained at new diagnosis, from a patient treated with antithyroid drugs. The receptor comes from a middle-aged man with Graves disease. The CDR3 spells CASSLRKDETQYF. Written as DNA, the CDR3 is TGTGCCAGCAGTCTCCGTAAAGATGAGACCCAGTACTTC.